Below are 10 T cell receptor beta chains sequenced from a single sample in a study of blood T cell repertoires in COVID-19. Profiling relied on immunoSEQ multiplex PCR, and the TCRdb table lists in-frame clones only, not all of them. The table shows around 68,000 clones, with under 85% occurring only once. Source material: peripheral blood. The receptor set was obtained from a woman between 45 and 65 years old with acute or convalescent COVID-19.

The V gene is TRBV5-6, the J gene TRBJ2-5; 8 nucleotides match TRBD2. The J segment lost 5 bases and the V segment lost 0 bases, leaving 3 bases of the junction unmatched. The germline V gene has CDR1 SGHDT and CDR2 YYEEEE. The CDR3 spans 14 residues. The CDR3 region has the DNA TGTGCCAGCAGCTTGGGGGGACTAGGGGAGACCCAGTACTTC. It specifies CASSLGGLGETQYF. Full variable domain (missing parts from reference TRBV5-6 and TRBJ2-5): DAGVTQSPTHLIKTRGQQVTLRCSPKSGHDTVSWYQQALGQGPQFIFQYYEEEERQRGNFPDRFSGHQFPNYSSELNVNALLLGDSALYLCASSLGGLGETQYFGPGTRLLVL.

The rearrangement uses TRBV30 and TRBJ2-6; TRBD2 is a possible D gene (5 bases). Germline V gives CDR1 GTSNPN, CDR2 SVGIG (reference sequence). Trimming removed 2 bases at V and 0 bases at J, with 8 bases between. The CDR3 is made up of 15 amino acids. CDR3 in amino acids: CAWSQTSSGANVLTF. The CDR3 DNA is TGTGCCTGGAGTCAAACTAGCTCTGGGGCCAACGTCCTGACTTTC.

The chain links TRBV19 to TRBJ2-5, with a weak D call TRBD1 (6 bases). The CDR3 consists of 18 residues. Deletions cut 6 bases from V and 0 bases from J, with 23 bases between. Per germline, CDR1 LNHDA and CDR2 SQIVND (reference sequence). This CDR3 reads CASSPPLRTVSYQETQYF. In DNA form, the CDR3 reads TGTGCCAGTAGCCCCCCCCTAAGGACAGTATCGTACCAAGAGACCCAGTACTTC.

About this clone itself: This same CDR3 is encoded by further DNA sequences in the sample. The chain has TRBV18 and TRBJ1-1, with a tentative D call TRBD1 (6 bases). The CDR3 loop spans 15 amino acids. Trimming left V 2 bases short and J 2 bases short, with 12 bases between. From germline, CDR1 is KGHSH and CDR2 LQKENI. CDR3 sequence: CASSPVQGLNTEAFF. CDR3 bases: TGTGCCAGCTCACCAGTACAGGGATTAAACACTGAAGCTTTCTTT.

Only one count was recorded for this clone. J is TRBJ1-1 and V is TRBV10-2; maybe TRBD1 (6 bases). The CDR3 spans 19 residues. V lost 6 bases and J 1 base, leaving 27 bases between the germline ends. Looked up from germline, CDR1 is WSHSY and CDR2 is SAAADI. The CDR3: CASRPIRQVMGSENTEAFF. The CDR3 DNA is TGCGCCAGCAGACCGATTAGACAGGTTATGGGATCGGAGAACACTGAAGCTTTCTTT.

The chain links TRBV5-1 to TRBJ2-2; D perhaps matches TRBD1 (6 bases). Germline V gene data show CDR1 as SGHRS and CDR2 as YFSETQ. The CDR3 is made up of 15 amino acids. V was clipped by 2 bases and J by 0 bases, with 8 bases between them. CDR3 nucleotide sequence: TGCGCCAGCAGCTTCGGACAGCCGAACACCGGGGAGCTGTTTTTT. As protein: CASSFGQPNTGELFF. Full variable domain (missing parts from reference TRBV5-1 and TRBJ2-2): KAGVTQTPRYLIKTRGQQVTLSCSPISGHRSVSWYQQTPGQGLQFLFEYFSETQRNKGNFPGRFSGRQFSNSRSEMNVSTLELGDSALYLCASSFGQPNTGELFFGEGSRLTVL.

This clone showed up just once. The chain links TRBV6-5 to TRBJ2-7, with 7 bases that match TRBD1. The junction had 9 bases not matched to a gene; V was cut back by 6 bases and J by 4 bases. The length of the CDR3 is 14 residues. Germline V gene lookup returns CDR1 MNHEY and CDR2 SVGAGI. The DNA for the CDR3 is TGTGCCAGCAGACCCGGGACAGCTACATACGAGCAGTACTTC. Encoded protein: CASRPGTATYEQYF.

The V and J genes are TRBV3-1 (or the pseudogene TRBV3-2) and TRBJ1-1; D is undetermined. The CDR3 has 14 amino acids. Germline loops: CDR1 LGHDT, CDR2 YNNKEL (reference sequence). Trimming left V 2 bases short and J 1 base short, with 8 bases between. CDR3 amino acids: CASSQWETNTEAFF. The DNA of the CDR3 is TGTGCCAGCAGCCAATGGGAGACGAACACTGAAGCTTTCTTT.

J is TRBJ2-3 and V is TRBV7-3; TRBD2 might be the D (5 bases). With 3 bases removed from V and 1 base from J, the gap between germline ends came to 11 bases. The CDR3 is 15 amino acids. CDR1 SGHTA and CDR2 FQGTGA come from the germline V gene. CDR3 amino acids: CASSLAGSGTDTQYF. CDR3 sequence (DNA): TGTGCCAGCAGCTTGGCGGGTTCGGGCACAGATACGCAGTATTTT. Drawing the rest from reference TRBV7-3 and TRBJ2-3, the complete variable domain is GAGVSQTPSNKVTEKGKYVELRCDPISGHTALYWYRQSLGQGPEFLIYFQGTGAADDSGLPNDRFFAVRPEGSVSTLKIQRTERGDSAVYLCASSLAGSGTDTQYFGPGTRLTVL.

This chain joins TRBV14 and TRBJ1-1, with D perhaps matching TRBD1 (5 bases). Trimming took off 2 bases at V and 3 bases at J, with 7 bases between the two ends. Per germline, CDR1 SGHDN and CDR2 FVKESK. CDR3 length: 13 residues. The CDR3 coding sequence is TGTGCCAGCAGCCAAACCAGGGACACTGAAGCTTTCTTT. Encoded protein: CASSQTRDTEAFF.